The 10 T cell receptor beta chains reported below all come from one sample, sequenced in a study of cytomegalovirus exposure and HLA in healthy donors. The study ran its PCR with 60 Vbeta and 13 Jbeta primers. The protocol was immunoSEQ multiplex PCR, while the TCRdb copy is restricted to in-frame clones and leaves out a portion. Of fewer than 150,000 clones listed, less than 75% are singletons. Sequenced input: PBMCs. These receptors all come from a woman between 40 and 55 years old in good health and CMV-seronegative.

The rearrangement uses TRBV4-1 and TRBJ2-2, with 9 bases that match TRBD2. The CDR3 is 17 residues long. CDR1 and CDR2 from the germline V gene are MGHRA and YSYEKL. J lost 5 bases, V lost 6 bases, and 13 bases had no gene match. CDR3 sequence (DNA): TGCGCCAGCAGTAGGTTTAGGGGCGGGGGGGAAACCGGGGAGCTGTTTTTT. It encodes CASSRFRGGGETGELFF.

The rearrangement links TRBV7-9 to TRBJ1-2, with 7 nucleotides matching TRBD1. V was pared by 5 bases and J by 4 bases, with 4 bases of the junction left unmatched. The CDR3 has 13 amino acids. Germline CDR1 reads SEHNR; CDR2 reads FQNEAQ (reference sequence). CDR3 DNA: TGTGCCAGCAGCCCGGGACAGACCTATGGCTACACCTTC. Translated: CASSPGQTYGYTF.

In DNA form, the CDR3 reads TGTGCCACTACGCTAGCGGTTAGCACAGATACGCAGTATTTT. Protein sequence: CATTLAVSTDTQYF. The chain links TRBV10-3 to TRBJ2-3, with 7 bases that match TRBD2. V shed 10 bases and J 0 bases; nucleotides not matched to a gene: 7. Germline V gene sequence: CDR1 ENHRY, CDR2 SYGVKD. The CDR3 extends over 14 amino acids.

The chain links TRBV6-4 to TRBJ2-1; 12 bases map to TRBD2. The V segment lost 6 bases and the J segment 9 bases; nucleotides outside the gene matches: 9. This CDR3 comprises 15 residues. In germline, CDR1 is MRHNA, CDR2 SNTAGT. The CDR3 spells CASSVSSGGAAEQFF. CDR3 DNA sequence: TGTGCCAGCAGCGTGTCTAGCGGGGGGGCTGCTGAGCAGTTCTTC.

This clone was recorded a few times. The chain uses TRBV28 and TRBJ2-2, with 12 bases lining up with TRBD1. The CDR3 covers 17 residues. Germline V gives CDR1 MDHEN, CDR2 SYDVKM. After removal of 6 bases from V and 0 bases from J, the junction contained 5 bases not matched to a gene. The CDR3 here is CASSSGTGGSNTGELFF. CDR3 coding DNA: TGTGCCAGCAGCTCCGGGACAGGGGGCTCGAACACCGGGGAGCTGTTTTTT.

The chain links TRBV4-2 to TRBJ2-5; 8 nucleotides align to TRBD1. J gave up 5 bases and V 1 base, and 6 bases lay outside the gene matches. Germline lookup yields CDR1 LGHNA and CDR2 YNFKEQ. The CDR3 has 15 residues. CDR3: CASSQAGGYGETQYF. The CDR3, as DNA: TGTGCCAGCAGCCAAGCAGGGGGCTACGGGGAGACCCAGTACTTC.

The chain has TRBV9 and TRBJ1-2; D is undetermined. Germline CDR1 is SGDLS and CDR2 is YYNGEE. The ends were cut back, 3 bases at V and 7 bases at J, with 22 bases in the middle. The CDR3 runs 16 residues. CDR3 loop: CASSASPTRRFSGYTF. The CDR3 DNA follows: TGTGCCAGCAGCGCCTCCCCAACGAGGAGGTTCTCTGGCTACACCTTC.

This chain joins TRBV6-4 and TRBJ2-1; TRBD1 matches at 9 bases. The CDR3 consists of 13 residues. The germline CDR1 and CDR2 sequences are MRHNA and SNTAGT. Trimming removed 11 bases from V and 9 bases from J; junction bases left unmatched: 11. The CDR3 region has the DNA TGTGCCTCTCCGAGACAGGGGGTATGTGAGCAGTTCTTC. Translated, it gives CASPRQGVCEQFF.

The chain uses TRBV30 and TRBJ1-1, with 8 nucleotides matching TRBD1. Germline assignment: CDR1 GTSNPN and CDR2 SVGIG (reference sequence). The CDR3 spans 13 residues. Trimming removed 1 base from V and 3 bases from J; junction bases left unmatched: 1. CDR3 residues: CAWSAQGDTEAFF. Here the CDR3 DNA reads TGTGCCTGGAGTGCACAGGGGGACACTGAAGCTTTCTTT.

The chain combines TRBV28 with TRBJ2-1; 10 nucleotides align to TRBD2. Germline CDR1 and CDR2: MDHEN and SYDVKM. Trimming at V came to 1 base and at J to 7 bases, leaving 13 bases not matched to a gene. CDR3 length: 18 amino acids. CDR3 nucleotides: TGTGCCAGCAGTTTATTGGGGATAGCGGGAGGCCGGGAGAATGAGCAGTTCTTC. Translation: CASSLLGIAGGRENEQFF.